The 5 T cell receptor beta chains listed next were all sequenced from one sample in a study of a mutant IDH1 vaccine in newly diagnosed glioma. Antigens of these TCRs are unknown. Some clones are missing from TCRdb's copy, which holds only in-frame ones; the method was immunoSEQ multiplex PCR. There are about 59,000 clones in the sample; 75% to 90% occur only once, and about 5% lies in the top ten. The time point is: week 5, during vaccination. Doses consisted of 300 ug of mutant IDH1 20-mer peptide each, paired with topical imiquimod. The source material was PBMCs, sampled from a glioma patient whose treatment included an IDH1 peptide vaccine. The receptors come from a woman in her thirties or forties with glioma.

CDR3 amino acids: CASSPLGTDTQYF. The CDR3 nucleotides read TGTGCCAGCTCACCTCTGGGCACAGATACGCAGTATTTT. The chain carries TRBV18 and TRBJ2-3; no clear D gene. CDR1 and CDR2 from the germline V gene are KGHSH and LQKENI. Trimming left V 3 bases short and J 1 base short, with 5 bases between. The CDR3 totals 13 residues.

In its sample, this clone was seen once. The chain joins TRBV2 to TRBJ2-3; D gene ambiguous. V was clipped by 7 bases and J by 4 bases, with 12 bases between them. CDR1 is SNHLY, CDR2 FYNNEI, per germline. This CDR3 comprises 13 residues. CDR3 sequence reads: CASMGSLSDTQYF. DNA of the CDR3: TGTGCCAGCATGGGTAGCTTGTCAGATACGCAGTATTTT.

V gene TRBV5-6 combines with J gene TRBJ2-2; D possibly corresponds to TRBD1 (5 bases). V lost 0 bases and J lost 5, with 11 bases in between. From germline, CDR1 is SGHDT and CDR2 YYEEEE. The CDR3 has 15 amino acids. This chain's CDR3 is CASSLGRVRTGELFF. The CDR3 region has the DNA TGTGCCAGCAGCTTGGGCAGGGTTAGGACCGGGGAGCTGTTTTTT.

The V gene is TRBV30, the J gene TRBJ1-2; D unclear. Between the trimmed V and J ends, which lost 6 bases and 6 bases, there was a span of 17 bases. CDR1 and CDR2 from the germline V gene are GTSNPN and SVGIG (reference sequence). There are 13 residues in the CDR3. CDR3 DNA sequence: TGTGCCTGCAGGCTGGGCGCTTGGGATGGCTACACCTTC. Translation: CACRLGAWDGYTF.

The CDR3: CASSQGFGAGASMNTEAFF. The CDR3 nucleotides are TGTGCCAGCAGCCAAGGATTCGGGGCTGGGGCGTCCATGAACACTGAAGCTTTCTTT. This chain joins TRBV14 and TRBJ1-1; D is perhaps TRBD1 (5 bases). This CDR3 contains 19 residues. V shed 1 base and J shed 0 bases, with 21 bases lying between them. The germline gives CDR1 SGHDN, CDR2 FVKESK. The full variable domain, in which reference TRBV14 and TRBJ1-1 provide the parts outside the CDR3, is EAGVTQFPSHSVIEKGQTVTLRCDPISGHDNLYWYRRVMGKEIKFLLHFVKESKQDESGMPNNRFLAERTGGTYSTLKVQPAELEDSGVYFCASSQGFGAGASMNTEAFFGQGTRLTVV.